This T cell receptor (beta chain) is from a study of blood T cell repertoires in COVID-19. The germline V gene encodes CDR1 SNHLY and CDR2 FYNNEI. The V and J ends lost 6 bases and 6 bases, in that order; junction bases with no gene match: 12. This CDR3 region has 16 residues. Clones were sequenced by immunoSEQ multiplex PCR, and TCRdb holds only the in-frame ones, with some missing. Here the sample spans hundreds of thousands of clones, about 85% being singletons. The sample taken for sequencing was peripheral blood. The chain recombines TRBV2 with TRBJ2-7, with 12 bases fitting TRBD2. The TCR originated in a woman under 30 who had recovered from COVID-19. The CDR3 DNA reads as TGTGCCAGCAGGCCGACTAGCGGGAGTAGGATGGGCGAGCAGTACTTC. It encodes CASRPTSGSRMGEQYF.